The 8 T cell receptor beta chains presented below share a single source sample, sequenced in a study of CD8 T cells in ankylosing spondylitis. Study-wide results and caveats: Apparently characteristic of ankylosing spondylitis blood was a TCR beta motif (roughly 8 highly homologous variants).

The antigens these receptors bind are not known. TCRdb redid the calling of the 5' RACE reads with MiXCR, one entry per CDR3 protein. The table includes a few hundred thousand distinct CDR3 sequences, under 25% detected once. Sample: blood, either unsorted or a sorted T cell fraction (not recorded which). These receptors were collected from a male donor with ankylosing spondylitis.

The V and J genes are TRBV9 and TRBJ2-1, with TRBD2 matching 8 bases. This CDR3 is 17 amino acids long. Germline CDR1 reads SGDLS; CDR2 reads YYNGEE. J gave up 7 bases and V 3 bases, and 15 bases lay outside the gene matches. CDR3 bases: TGTGCCAGCAGCGGTGGGGGCGGGAGGCCCTTCAGGAATGAGCAGTTCTTC. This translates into CASSGGGGRPFRNEQFF.

The CDR3 coding sequence is TGCGCCAGCAGCGTTTTACGGGGGCAAAATTCACCCCTCCACTTT. Residues: CASSVLRGQNSPLHF. The chain joins TRBV5-1 to TRBJ1-6, with a tentative D call TRBD1 (6 bases). The germline gives CDR1 SGHRS, CDR2 YFSETQ. With 4 bases removed from V and 7 bases from J, the gap between germline ends came to 15 bases. The CDR3 consists of 15 residues.

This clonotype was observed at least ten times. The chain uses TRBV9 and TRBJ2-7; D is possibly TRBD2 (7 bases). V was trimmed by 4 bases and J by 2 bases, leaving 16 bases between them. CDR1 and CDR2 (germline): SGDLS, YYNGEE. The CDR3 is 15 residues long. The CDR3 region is CASSIGGGSTYEQYF. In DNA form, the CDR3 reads TGTGCCAGCAGCATCGGGGGCGGGAGCACCTACGAGCAGTACTTC. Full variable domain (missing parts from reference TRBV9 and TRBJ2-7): DSGVTQTPKHLITATGQRVTLRCSPRSGDLSVYWYQQSLDQGLQFLIQYYNGEERAKGNILERFSAQQFPDLHSELNLSSLELGDSALYFCASSIGGGSTYEQYFGPGTRLTVT.

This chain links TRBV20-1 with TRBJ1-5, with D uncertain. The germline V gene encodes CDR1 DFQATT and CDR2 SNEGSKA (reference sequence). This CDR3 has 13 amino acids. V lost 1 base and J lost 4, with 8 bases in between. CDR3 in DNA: TGCAGTGCTAGAGTCCTAGATAATCAGCCCCAGCATTTT. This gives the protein CSARVLDNQPQHF.

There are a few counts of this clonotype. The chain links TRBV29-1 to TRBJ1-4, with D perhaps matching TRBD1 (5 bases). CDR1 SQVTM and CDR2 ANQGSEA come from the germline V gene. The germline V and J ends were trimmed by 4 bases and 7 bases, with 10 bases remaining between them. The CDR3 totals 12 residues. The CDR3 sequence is CSVGAGTEKLFF. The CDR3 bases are TGCAGCGTTGGTGCCGGGACTGAAAAACTGTTTTTT.

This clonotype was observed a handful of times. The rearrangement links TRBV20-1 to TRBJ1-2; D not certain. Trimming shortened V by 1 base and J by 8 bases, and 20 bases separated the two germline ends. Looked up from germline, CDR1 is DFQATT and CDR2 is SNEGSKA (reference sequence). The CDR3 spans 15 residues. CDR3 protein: CSARVSGNRFHGYTF. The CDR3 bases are TGCAGTGCTAGAGTCTCAGGCAACCGCTTCCACGGCTACACCTTC.

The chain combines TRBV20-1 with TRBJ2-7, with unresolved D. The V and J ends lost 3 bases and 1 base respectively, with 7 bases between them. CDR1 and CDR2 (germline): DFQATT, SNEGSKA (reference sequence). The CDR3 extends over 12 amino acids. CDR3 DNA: TGCAGTGCTAGCACGGGTTCCTACGAGCAGTACTTC. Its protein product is CSASTGSYEQYF.

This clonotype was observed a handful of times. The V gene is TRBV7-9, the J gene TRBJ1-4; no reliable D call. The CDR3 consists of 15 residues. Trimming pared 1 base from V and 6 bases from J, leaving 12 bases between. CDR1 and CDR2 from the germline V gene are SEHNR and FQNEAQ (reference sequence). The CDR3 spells CASSLGSGRDEKLFF. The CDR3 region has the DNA TGTGCCAGCAGCTTAGGTTCAGGCCGAGATGAAAAACTGTTTTTT.